This TCR beta chain stems from a study of read filtering for tumor transcriptome and immune sequencing. The wider study: Patients were approximately 17 male and some 15 female, mean age 65.9 years, range roughly 45 to 85. TCR-mapped reads were about 3.5 to 11 million with IR-seq versus roughly 85 to 1,300 with RNA-seq.

There are many counts of this clonotype. Antigen unknown. From about 400 ng of RNA, a library with molecular barcoded alpha/delta and beta/gamma adaptors was made. Each CDR3 protein is one row after TCRdb ran MiXCR on the reads. The sample contains tens of thousands of distinct CDR3 sequences, roughly 19% of which appear only once. V was pared by 5 bases and J by 0 bases, with 8 bases between. Germline CDR1 is SGHTA and CDR2 is FQGNSA. This CDR3 is built from 15 residues. Findings of the study overall: Even smaller IR-seq throughput identified most shared clonotypes.

At the time of active disease, bone marrow was collected from every patient. This receptor was identified in a donor aged 40 or over with multiple myeloma. The sequenced sample consisted of a population of CD138-negative cells sorted from bone marrow. The chain joins TRBV7-2 to TRBJ2-6; unclear D gene. The CDR3 reads CASSIDISGANVLTF. The CDR3 nucleotides read TGTGCCAGCAGCATCGACATCTCTGGGGCCAACGTCCTGACTTTC.